This T cell receptor (beta chain) was documented in a study of blood T cell repertoires in COVID-19 (dated by TCRdb to about 2020). The study in broad terms: Samples from collaborators originated in the United States, Italy and Spain and spanned both the acute and convalescent phases of COVID-19. The prospective study material was composed of cDNA or gDNA derived from T cells, B-cell-depleted T cells, or PBMCs. Deeply sampled blood TCRbeta repertoires from subjects exposed to, actively infected with, or recovered from COVID-19 were included in the dataset. The repertoires were released in a freely available public database intended as a resource for research on the immune response to SARS-CoV-2. Samples came from the ongoing ImmuneRACE study (first 160 participants) plus 1,254 subjects from 6 global collaborators. Nearly every sample came with metadata listing a de-identified subject ID, COVID-19 status, age in years and sex. HLA class I and class II types, where available, came from metadata supplied by the sample provider rather than from assay-based typing. What the work shows at the level of the full study, not this receptor alone: Clinical and demographic metadata were provided uncurated, with the amount varying by source and participant.

The CDR3 contains 15 residues, cysteine and phenylalanine counted. Only CDR3 DNA remains: 45 bases, in frame from the first base. Relative to germline, V is 5 bases shorter and J is 5 bases shorter, with 15 bases between their ends. CDR1 and CDR2, per the germline V gene, are SGHTA and FQGTGA. For this clone: No cognate antigen has been identified for it. No quality values exist for individual bases; no much larger clone is one base distant.

The immunoSEQ Assay, a bias-controlled multiplex PCR, was used to amplify TCRbeta CDR3 regions from genomic DNA. In the paper's pipeline: Nucleated cell counts per sample were estimated from amplification of reference gene primers within the assay. Sequence reads were collapsed and filtered to measure the absolute abundance of every unique TCRbeta CDR3 rearrangement. For each sample, productive Simpson clonality was calculated as the square root of Simpson's diversity index over productive rearrangements. Imported from immuneACCESS, the table was reduced by TCRdb to in-frame sequences with V and J called. These copies leave out some clones; in studies compared against another copy, an unresolved V gene accounts for under half, and the cause of the remainder is not known. V and J calls and clone size are as listed in that table; D and trimming were resolved from the DNA. Within this sample are 100,000 to 150,000 clones, with around 82% of them counted one time only. About 18% of the sample rests with the top ten.

In Seattle, one collaborating source enrolled patients while the infection was active and tracked those patients longitudinally over the course of disease. Whole blood was collected in K2EDTA tubes by collaborating institutions according to the institutions' own protocols. Collaborator samples were shipped for TCRbeta analysis as frozen whole blood, isolated PBMCs, or DNA extracted from either sample type. The sequence was obtained from a man under 40 with COVID-19, enrolled during active disease. Sequences were obtained from peripheral blood. The chain uses TRBV7-3 and TRBJ2-2; the D region possibly corresponds to TRBD1 (5 bases align). This receptor has the CDR3 CASSLLGAWTGELFF. The DNA reads as follows: TGTGCCAGCAGCCTGTTAGGGGCTTGGACCGGGGAGCTGTTTTTT.